This T cell receptor beta chain was recovered during a study of CD8 T cells in Susac syndrome (dated by TCRdb to 2018 to 2020). A note on the overall study: Of the Susac syndrome patients who were sequenced, eight were in clinical remission while six had clinically active disease. At blood withdrawal, Susac syndrome patients were either therapy-naive, taking corticosteroids (in some cases with IVIg as well), or taking IVIg alone. The study used repertoire sequencing to test whether antigen drove CD8+ T cell activation and differentiation in Susac syndrome. The investigation overall reported the following: The TCR sequencing and HLA analysis was acknowledged to have included a relatively small number of individuals. In patients with Susac syndrome, the CD4+ T cell repertoire showed no detectable clonal expansion.

RNA was extracted with the RNeasy kit and roughly 0.45 to 1 ug was reverse transcribed using random hexamers. TCR beta CDR3 regions were amplified with the immunoSEQ multiplex PCR assay covering 54 Vbeta and 13 Jbeta segments. To correct PCR amplification bias, a synthetic template baseline was used for both primer optimization and computational correction. As for the original processing: Reads were assigned to V, D and J genes according to IMGT and analyzed in immunoSEQ Analyzer, with only productive sequences retained. Clonality was calculated as one minus the Shannon entropy normalized by log2 of the number of productive unique sequences. For each patient and control, public and private clones were evaluated within the 100 most prevalent clones. Clones were defined as Susac-specific if absent from the healthy and MS cohorts, from approximately 1,100 published viral clones and from other ImmuneACCESS disease sequences. The public sequencing data were trimmed at Q25 with fastp and processed into clonotypes with MiXCR by TCRdb, which kept only in-frame beta chains. CDR3 protein sequences are deduplicated, and each keeps its most common genes and DNA. These V and J calls originate from TCRdb's pipeline instead of the authors' own analysis. Within this sample are 150,000 to 180,000 distinct CDR3 sequences, with approximately 95% of them counted one time only. Jointly, the top ten make up 0.15% to 0.2% of the sample.

The germline V gene yields SGDLS for CDR1 and YYNGEE for CDR2. Trimming removed 1 base from V and 0 bases from J, leaving 8 bases between the germline ends. The cysteine opens and the phenylalanine closes a CDR3 of 15 amino acids. Here the CDR3 DNA is all that survives: 45 bases in frame from base 1. The sample holds one count of this clonotype. Its antigen has not been determined. Base qualities are not provided; no much larger clone lies one nucleotide away. A lone read gives weak evidence. Peripheral blood CD8+ and CD4+ T cells from healthy donors, Susac syndrome patients and multiple sclerosis patients were profiled using high-throughput TCR beta sequencing. The Susac syndrome patients fulfilled recently defined diagnostic criteria for definite or probable disease. Bulk CD8+ and CD4+ T cells were purified by magnetic negative isolation, whereas CD8+ TEMRA cells were enriched by FACS. Blood was collected in EDTA tubes and processed within 24 hours, with PBMCs isolated through density gradient centrifugation. PBMCs destined for TCR sequencing were cryopreserved in liquid nitrogen and later thawed in a 37 °C water bath. The sorted or isolated CD4+, CD8+ and CD8+ TEMRA cells reached a purity of at least 90%.

Sequencing input: CD4+ T cells from PBMCs. The V gene is TRBV9 and the J gene is TRBJ2-1; the D gene cannot be named for sure. The sequence derives from a human donor with Susac syndrome. The DNA sequence is as follows: TGTGCCAGCAGCGTAAAGGCGAACTCCTACAATGAGCAGTTCTTC. Translated, this gives CASSVKANSYNEQFF.